This T cell receptor (beta chain) emerged from a study of T cell responses to AZD1222 COVID-19 vaccine (dated by TCRdb to about 2021). With respect to the entire study: AZD1222 recipients whose second dose came at about 4 weeks and those whose second dose came at about 12 weeks were combined into one group, since spike-specific TCR depth and breadth did not differ between the two schedules. A total of 233 trial participants underwent TCR sequencing, of whom about 200 had received two doses of AZD1222 and roughly 26 had received two doses of the MenACWY control vaccine. Trial participants were enrolled by age into subgroups of 18-55, 56-69 and 70-plus years, and around 150, 28 and 57 TCR-sequenced participants, respectively, were included in these subgroups.

About this clone: No cognate antigen has been identified for it. No base quality information exists; no much larger clone differs at one position.

The paper as a whole reports these results and caveats: Only five to seven AZD1222 recipients were SARS-CoV-2 seropositive at baseline, limiting conclusions about previously exposed vaccinees. CD4 TCRs associated with the vaccine covered the entire spike protein, and the dominant responses were in regions 160-218 and 743-854. Participants were mostly white British and included more females than males, and it was suggested by the authors that clonal diversity may have been underestimated. A significant rise in spike-specific TCR breadth and depth was observed after two AZD1222 doses relative to day 0 and relative to MenACWY recipients. In the small 56-69-year group, the increase in depth fell short of significance, most likely because of low power. Nearly half of unique spike-specific TCRs reportedly recognized epitopes outside regions mutated in the B.1.351 and B.1.1.7 variants. Because no day 14 peak-response samples were available, repertoires were characterized only after the peak T cell response.

The CDR3 regions of human TCRbeta chains were analyzed by immunosequencing. Processing in the source paper ran as follows. Repertoire TCRs were matched against a reference library of SARS-CoV-2-specific TCRs generated with the MIRA antigen-specificity platform. Breadth meant the fraction of unique TCRs that were SARS-CoV-2-associated, whereas depth meant the fraction of total T cells that were SARS-CoV-2-associated. Using the MIRA data, each spike-specific TCR was assigned both to the spike region to which the TCR was reactive and to a CD4 or CD8 class. Log10-transformed breadth and depth values were compared by one-way ANOVA with Sidak's multiple comparisons tests. Entries here come from immuneACCESS through TCRdb and include only in-frame sequences with V and J called. Some clones fail to appear in such tables; in the studies checked, an unresolved V gene covers under half of the shortfall, and the cause of the remainder is unknown. The V and J calls and clone size are taken from that table; D and trimming were inferred from the DNA. This sample gives some 120,000 clones in total; 91% of them show up just once. In total, the top ten clones hold under 3.5% of the sample.

Explained via the paper, the time point label denotes: baseline before first vaccination. Vaccinee samples came from UK trials COV001 and COV002, including a single-blind randomized controlled phase 2/3 trial of AZD1222 (ChAdOx1 nCoV-19) in healthy adults. For TCRbeta chain sequencing, PBMC samples from trial participants were taken at day 0 and at day 28 after the second dose. The sequence was collected from an adult in good health. Source: peripheral blood, taken on day 0 of AZD1222 vaccination.

The nucleotide sequence reads TGTGCCAGCAGCAAGGGGACTAGCGGGAGGGAGGTAGATACGCAGTATTTT. Its product reads: CASSKGTSGREVDTQYF. The chain uses TRBV7-9 and TRBJ2-3, with 16 junctional bases fitting TRBD2. The CDR3 covers 17 residues, taking in both the cysteine and the phenylalanine. The retained sequence is limited to the CDR3, 51 bases, with the frame set at the first base. CDR1 SEHNR and CDR2 FQNEAQ are derived from the germline V gene (reference sequence). After removal of 5 bases from V and 5 bases from J, the junction retains 7 bases not matched to a gene.